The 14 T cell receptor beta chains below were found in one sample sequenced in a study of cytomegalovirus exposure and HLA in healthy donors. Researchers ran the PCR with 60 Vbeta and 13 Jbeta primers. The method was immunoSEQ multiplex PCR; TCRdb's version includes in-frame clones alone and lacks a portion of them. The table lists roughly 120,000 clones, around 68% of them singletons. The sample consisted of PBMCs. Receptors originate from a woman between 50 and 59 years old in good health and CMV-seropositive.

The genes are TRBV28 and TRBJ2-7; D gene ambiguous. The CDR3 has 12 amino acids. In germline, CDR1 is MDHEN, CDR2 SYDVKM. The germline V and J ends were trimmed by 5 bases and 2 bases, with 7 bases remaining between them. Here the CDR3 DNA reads TGTGCCAGCAGTCTCCCTACCTACGAGCAGTACTTC. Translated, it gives CASSLPTYEQYF. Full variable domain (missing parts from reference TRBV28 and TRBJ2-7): DVKVTQSSRYLVKRTGEKVFLECVQDMDHENMFWYRQDPGLGLRLIYFSYDVKMKEKGDIPEGYSVSREKKERFSLILESASTNQTSMYLCASSLPTYEQYFGPGTRLTVT.

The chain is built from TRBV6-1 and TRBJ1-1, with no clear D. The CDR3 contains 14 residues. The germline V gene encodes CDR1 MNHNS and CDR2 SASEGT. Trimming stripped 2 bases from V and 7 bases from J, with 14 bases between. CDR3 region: CASSESLGAREAFF. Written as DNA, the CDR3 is TGTGCCAGCAGTGAAAGTCTCGGAGCCCGTGAAGCTTTCTTT.

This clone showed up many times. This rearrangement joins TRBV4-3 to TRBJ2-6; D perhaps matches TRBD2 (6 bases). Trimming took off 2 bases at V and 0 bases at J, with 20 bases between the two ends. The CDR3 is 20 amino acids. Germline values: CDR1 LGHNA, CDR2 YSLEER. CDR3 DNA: TGCGCCAGCAGCCAATCCGTTCCGGGACTGATGAACTCTGGGGCCAACGTCCTGACTTTC. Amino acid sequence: CASSQSVPGLMNSGANVLTF.

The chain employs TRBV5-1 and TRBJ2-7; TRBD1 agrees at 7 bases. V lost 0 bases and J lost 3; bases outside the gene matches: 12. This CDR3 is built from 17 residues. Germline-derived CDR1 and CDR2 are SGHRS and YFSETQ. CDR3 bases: TGCGCCAGCAGCTTGGAGGAAACCGGGACAGCTGACTACGAGCAGTACTTC. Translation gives CASSLEETGTADYEQYF.

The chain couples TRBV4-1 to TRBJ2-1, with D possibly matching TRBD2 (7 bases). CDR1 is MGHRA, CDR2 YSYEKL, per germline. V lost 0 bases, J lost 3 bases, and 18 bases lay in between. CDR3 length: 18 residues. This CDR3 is CASSQDWGGGTFYNEQFF. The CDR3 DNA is TGCGCCAGCAGCCAAGATTGGGGCGGGGGCACGTTCTACAATGAGCAGTTCTTC.

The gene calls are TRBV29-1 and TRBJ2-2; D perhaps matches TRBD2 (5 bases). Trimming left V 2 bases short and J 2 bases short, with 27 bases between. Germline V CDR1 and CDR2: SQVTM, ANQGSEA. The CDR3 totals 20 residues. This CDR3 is CSVEFVAIYNPTINTGELFF. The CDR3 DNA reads TGCAGCGTTGAATTCGTGGCCATATACAACCCGACTATAAACACCGGGGAGCTGTTTTTT.

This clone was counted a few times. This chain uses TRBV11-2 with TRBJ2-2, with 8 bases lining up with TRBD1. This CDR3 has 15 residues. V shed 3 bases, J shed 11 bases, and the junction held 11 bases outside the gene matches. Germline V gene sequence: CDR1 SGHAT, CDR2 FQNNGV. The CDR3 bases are TGTGCCAGCAGCTTTACGACAGGGGCAACTGCCGAGCTGTTTTTT. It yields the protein CASSFTTGATAELFF.

CDR3 nucleotide sequence: TGTGCCAGCAACGAGGGTGGGTCCTCCTACAATGAGCAGTTCTTC. Translated: CASNEGGSSYNEQFF. The V call is TRBV6-1, the J call TRBJ2-1; D perhaps matches TRBD2 (5 bases). Between the trimmed V and J ends, which lost 7 bases and 0 bases, there was a span of 13 bases. This CDR3 spans 15 amino acids. Germline CDR1 reads MNHNS; CDR2 reads SASEGT.

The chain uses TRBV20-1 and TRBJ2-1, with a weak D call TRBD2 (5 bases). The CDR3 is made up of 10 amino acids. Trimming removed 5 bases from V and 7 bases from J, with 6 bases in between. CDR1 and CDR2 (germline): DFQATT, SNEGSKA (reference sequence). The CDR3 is CSAWRNEQFF. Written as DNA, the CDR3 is TGCAGTGCTTGGAGGAATGAGCAGTTCTTC.

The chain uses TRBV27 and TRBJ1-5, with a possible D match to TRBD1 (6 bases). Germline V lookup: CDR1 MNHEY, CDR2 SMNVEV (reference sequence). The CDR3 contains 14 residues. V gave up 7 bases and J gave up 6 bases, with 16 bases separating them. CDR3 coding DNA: TGTGCCAGCATGATAGGGGAGGGGGGTCAGCCCCAGCATTTT. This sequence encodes CASMIGEGGQPQHF.

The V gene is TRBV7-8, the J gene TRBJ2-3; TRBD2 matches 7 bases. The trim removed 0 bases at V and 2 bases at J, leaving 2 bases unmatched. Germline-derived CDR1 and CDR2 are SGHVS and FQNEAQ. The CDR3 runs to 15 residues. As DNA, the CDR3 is TGTGCCAGCAGCTTAGCCAGCGGGGTCACAGATACGCAGTATTTT. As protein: CASSLASGVTDTQYF.

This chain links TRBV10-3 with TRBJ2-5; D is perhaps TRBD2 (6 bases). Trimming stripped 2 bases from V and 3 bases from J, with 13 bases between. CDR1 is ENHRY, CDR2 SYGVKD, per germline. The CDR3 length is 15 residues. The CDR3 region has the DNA TGTGCCATCAGTGAGCCCCGGAGGGGCGAAGAGACCCAGTACTTC. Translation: CAISEPRRGEETQYF.

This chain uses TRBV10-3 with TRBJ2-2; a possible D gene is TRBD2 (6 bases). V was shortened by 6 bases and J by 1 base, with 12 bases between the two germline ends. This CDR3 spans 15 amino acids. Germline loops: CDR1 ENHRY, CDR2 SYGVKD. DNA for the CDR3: TGTGCCATCAGGCCGGGTAGCGGGAACACCGGGGAGCTGTTTTTT. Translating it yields CAIRPGSGNTGELFF.

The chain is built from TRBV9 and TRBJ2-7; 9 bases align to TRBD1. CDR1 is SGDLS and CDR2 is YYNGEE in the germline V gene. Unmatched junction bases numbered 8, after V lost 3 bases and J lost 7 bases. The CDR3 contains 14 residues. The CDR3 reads CASSATGTGNEQYF. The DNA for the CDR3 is TGTGCCAGCAGCGCTACCGGGACAGGGAATGAGCAGTACTTC.